Following are 23 T cell receptor beta chains from one sample sequenced in a study of T cell repertoires in cytomegalovirus infection. TCRdb ran MiXCR on the reads and lists one entry per CDR3 protein. This table holds around 500,000 distinct CDR3 sequences, under 45% found once. The antigens for these receptors are not known. This sample comprised cultured PBMCs, obtained from culture after CMV antigen stimulation. The origin of the receptors is a human donor in good health (CMV status not recorded). Some clones in this sample may be carry-over from other donors' samples.

In its sample, this clonotype was seen many times. This chain uses TRBV11-2 with TRBJ2-7, with unresolved D. The V end lost 1 base, the J end lost 2 bases, and 15 bases lay between the germline ends. Germline V gene lookup returns CDR1 SGHAT and CDR2 FQNNGV. The CDR3 runs 16 residues. CDR3 sequence (DNA): TGTGCCAGCAGCTTAGGGGCCCGACCGAATACCTACGAGCAGTACTTC. Residues: CASSLGARPNTYEQYF.

The V gene is TRBV6-5, the J gene TRBJ1-2, with D possibly matching TRBD1 (5 bases). This CDR3 has 14 amino acids. The V end was cut by 4 bases, the J end by 4 bases, with 13 bases between. Germline CDR1 and CDR2: MNHEY and SVGAGI. Here the CDR3 reads CASSSGAGGYGYTF. CDR3 coding DNA: TGTGCCAGCAGTTCCGGGGCCGGCGGCTATGGCTACACCTTC.

This clonotype has more than one count but fewer than ten. The gene calls are TRBV7-2 and TRBJ2-7, with TRBD1 as a possible D gene (5 bases). Germline-derived CDR1 and CDR2 are SGHTA and FQGNSA. Deletions cut 1 base from V and 2 bases from J, with 12 bases between. This CDR3 has 15 amino acids. The CDR3, as DNA: TGTGCCAGCAGCTTAGTGGCAGACAGCACCTACGAGCAGTACTTC. This gives the protein CASSLVADSTYEQYF.

This clonotype came up a few times. The chain carries TRBV4-1 and TRBJ1-6; D not certain. Trimming removed 4 bases from V and 8 bases from J, with 21 bases in between. The CDR3 sequence is 17 residues long. Germline V gene sequence: CDR1 MGHRA, CDR2 YSYEKL. The CDR3 here is CASSLRGSGRRDSPLHF. The DNA of the CDR3 is TGCGCCAGCAGCCTCCGGGGTTCGGGCAGGCGGGATTCACCCCTCCACTTT.

The chain has TRBV7-9 and TRBJ2-1; no definite D call. CDR1 is SEHNR and CDR2 is FQNEAQ in the germline V gene (reference sequence). The ends were cut back, 1 base at V and 4 bases at J, with 8 bases in the middle. The CDR3 runs to 14 residues. CDR3 in DNA: TGTGCCAGCAGCTTAGGGGCTAGATACAATGAGCAGTTCTTC. Amino acid sequence: CASSLGARYNEQFF.

V and J are TRBV12-3 or TRBV12-4 and TRBJ2-3; 9 nucleotides align to TRBD2. V shed 8 bases and J 3 bases; nucleotides not matched to a gene: 9. The CDR3 sequence is 15 residues long. Here the CDR3 DNA reads TGTGCCAGCGGACGAGCGGGGGGTGTTACAGATACGCAGTATTTT. Translating gives CASGRAGGVTDTQYF.

The chain links TRBV5-1 to TRBJ1-1; 9 nucleotides align to TRBD1. Per the germline V gene, CDR1 is SGHRS and CDR2 is YFSETQ. Losses at the gene ends were 0 bases for V and 1 base for J; bases not matched to a gene: 4. The CDR3 consists of 16 residues. CDR3 loop: CASSLGTGGANTEAFF. The CDR3 DNA reads as TGCGCCAGCAGCTTGGGTACAGGGGGCGCGAACACTGAAGCTTTCTTT.

V and J are TRBV20-1 and TRBJ1-1, with 7 bases lining up with TRBD1. Germline V gene lookup returns CDR1 DFQATT and CDR2 SNEGSKA (reference sequence). V shed 5 bases, J shed 3 bases, and the junction held 12 bases outside the gene matches. The CDR3 contains 15 residues. Here the CDR3 DNA reads TGCAGTGCTGGACCCCCACAGGGGACGGACACTGAAGCTTTCTTT. Protein: CSAGPPQGTDTEAFF.

This clonotype was observed a handful of times. The genes are TRBV7-2 and TRBJ2-2; 7 bases are a match to TRBD2. The CDR3 runs to 17 residues. V was pared by 3 bases and J by 2 bases, with 9 bases of the junction left unmatched. CDR1 is SGHTA, CDR2 FQGNSA, per germline. This CDR3 reads CASSLSGTTFNTGELFF. The DNA for the CDR3 is TGTGCCAGCAGCTTGTCGGGGACTACCTTCAACACCGGGGAGCTGTTTTTT.

The chain combines TRBV2 with TRBJ1-4; D remains unclear. Germline CDR1 SNHLY, CDR2 FYNNEI. This CDR3 has 13 amino acids. V was trimmed by 7 bases and J by 0 bases, leaving 6 bases between them. CDR3 DNA sequence: TGTGCCAGCACACCGGCAACTAATGAAAAACTGTTTTTT. Translation: CASTPATNEKLFF.

V gene TRBV27 combines with J gene TRBJ1-5; TRBD1 agrees at 8 bases. The germline gives CDR1 MNHEY, CDR2 SMNVEV (reference sequence). This CDR3 is 14 amino acids long. The V gene end was trimmed by 6 bases and the J gene end by 3 bases; junction bases not matched to a gene: 4. CDR3 DNA sequence: TGTGCCAGCAGGCCGACAGGGGTCAATCAGCCCCAGCATTTT. This sequence encodes CASRPTGVNQPQHF.

The rearrangement joins TRBV11-2 to TRBJ2-1; D unclear. This CDR3 is built from 13 residues. The germline CDR1 and CDR2 sequences are SGHAT and FQNNGV. Between the trimmed V and J ends, which lost 3 bases and 9 bases, there was a span of 12 bases. In DNA form, the CDR3 reads TGTGCCAGCAGCTTCGTGACGTGGCCTGAGCAGTTCTTC. This encodes CASSFVTWPEQFF.

The chain joins TRBV2 to TRBJ1-5, with a weak D call TRBD1 (5 bases). There are 15 residues in the CDR3. With 7 bases removed from V and 0 bases from J, the gap between germline ends came to 13 bases. Germline CDR1 is SNHLY and CDR2 is FYNNEI. CDR3 in DNA: TGTGCCAGCACGGTCGGGGGGGATAGCAATCAGCCCCAGCATTTT. Protein sequence: CASTVGGDSNQPQHF.

This chain uses TRBV7-9 with TRBJ1-3; the D is unclear. V lost 5 bases and J lost 0, with 11 bases in between. The CDR3 consists of 15 residues. Germline CDR1 and CDR2: SEHNR and FQNEAQ (reference sequence). The CDR3 nucleotides read TGTGCCAGCAGCGCAGGCGTATACTCTGGAAACACCATATATTTT. Translating it yields CASSAGVYSGNTIYF.

This sequence joins TRBV12-3 or TRBV12-4 and TRBJ2-5; TRBD2 aligns across 7 bases. There are 13 residues in the CDR3. After removal of 3 bases from V and 5 bases from J, the junction contained 3 bases not matched to a gene. This CDR3 is CASSLGRVETQYF. In DNA, the CDR3 is TGTGCCAGCAGTTTGGGGAGGGTGGAGACCCAGTACTTC.

The CDR3 spells CASRPRTGSTDTQYF. Here the CDR3 DNA reads TGTGCCAGCAGACCTCGGACAGGGAGCACAGATACGCAGTATTTT. The J gene is TRBJ2-3, the V gene TRBV6-2 or TRBV6-3, with 8 bases identical to TRBD1. The V segment lost 6 bases and the J segment 0 bases; nucleotides outside the gene matches: 5. CDR3 length: 15 amino acids. Germline loops: CDR1 MNHEY, CDR2 SVGEGT.

The table lists this clonotype with a few counts. V and J are TRBV28 and TRBJ2-7; 7 bases match TRBD1. In germline, CDR1 is MDHEN, CDR2 SYDVKM. This CDR3 is 13 amino acids long. The V segment lost 6 bases and the J segment 3 bases; nucleotides outside the gene matches: 5. The CDR3 reads CASRKTGLYEQYF. In nucleotides, the CDR3 is TGTGCCAGCAGAAAGACAGGGCTCTACGAGCAGTACTTC.

The chain employs TRBV20-1 and TRBJ1-2; tentative D call: TRBD1 (5 bases). Between the trimmed V and J ends, which lost 5 bases and 6 bases, there was a span of 13 bases. Germline-derived CDR1 and CDR2 are DFQATT and SNEGSKA (reference sequence). The CDR3 has 12 residues. This CDR3 reads CSAEDRPNGYTF. The CDR3 region has the DNA TGCAGTGCTGAAGACAGACCAAATGGCTACACCTTC.

The chain employs TRBV6-2 or TRBV6-3 and TRBJ2-3, with TRBD2 matching 12 bases. There are 18 residues in the CDR3. The ends lost 5 bases at V and 0 bases at J; junction bases unmatched: 9. The germline V gene encodes CDR1 MNHEY and CDR2 SVGEGT. As DNA, the CDR3 is TGTGCCAGCAGTGAAAGTCTAGCGGGAGGGTTTAGCACAGATACGCAGTATTTT. Residues: CASSESLAGGFSTDTQYF.

The chain links TRBV6-1 to TRBJ2-1; no definite D call. V lost 3 bases and J 7 bases, leaving 13 bases between the germline ends. Germline CDR1 and CDR2: MNHNS and SASEGT. This CDR3 has 14 amino acids. DNA for the CDR3: TGTGCCAGCAGTGAGGGAATTTGGAAAAATGAGCAGTTCTTC. Its translation is CASSEGIWKNEQFF.

This clonotype occurred a few times. The genes are TRBV29-1 and TRBJ1-1, with D possibly being TRBD1 (5 bases). With 5 bases removed from V and 0 bases from J, the gap between germline ends came to 19 bases. The CDR3 totals 16 residues. Germline CDR1 and CDR2: SQVTM and ANQGSEA. CDR3 nucleotides: TGCAGCGTTACTGATCCAGGGTTAACCATGAACACTGAAGCTTTCTTT. This sequence encodes CSVTDPGLTMNTEAFF. Looking up the rest from reference TRBV29-1 and TRBJ1-1 gives the full variable domain: SAVISQKPSRDICQRGTSLTIQCQVDSQVTMMFWYRQQPGQSLTLIATANQGSEATYESGFVIDKFPISRPNLTFSTLTVSNMSPEDSSIYLCSVTDPGLTMNTEAFFGQGTRLTVV.

J is TRBJ2-5 and V is TRBV7-2, with D tentatively TRBD2 (5 bases). This CDR3 has 15 residues. The V gene's germline CDR1 is SGHTA and CDR2 FQGNSA. Trimming left V 5 bases short and J 5 bases short, with 18 bases between. CDR3 in DNA: TGTGCCAGCAGCCATTCCTCGCTTGGCGGGGAGACCCAGTACTTC. It is translated as CASSHSSLGGETQYF.

The rearrangement links TRBV19 to TRBJ2-1; D gene uncertain. Trimming pared 5 bases from V and 2 bases from J, leaving 10 bases between. The CDR3 spans 14 residues. Germline V gene lookup returns CDR1 LNHDA and CDR2 SQIVND (reference sequence). CDR3 DNA: TGTGCCAGTAGTGATCAACGTCCCTACAATGAGCAGTTCTTC. It yields the protein CASSDQRPYNEQFF.